This TCR beta chain was identified during a study of shared clonotypes between healthy human individuals. Study observations and caveats: Generally, naive subsets came out with larger estimated richness than memory subsets.

Concerning this clone itself: Antigen: not known.

The CDR3 totals 14 residues. CDR1 is SGHTA, CDR2 FQGNSA, per germline. Trimming took off 1 base at V and 0 bases at J, with 6 bases between the two ends. CD45RA+ naive and CD45RA-negative memory subsets were separated from CD4+ cells. TCRdb's table, derived via immunoSEQ multiplex PCR, lists solely in-frame clones and lacks some. This table has around 1.5 million clones, around 98% appearing once. The source is a man under 40 in good health. The chain joins TRBV7-2 to TRBJ1-2, with no clear D. The sample was naive CD4+ T cells sorted from blood. Subset described: CD45RA+ positively selected. CDR3 residues: CASSLGGANYGYTF. CDR3 nucleotides: TGTGCCAGCAGCTTAGGTGGGGCTAACTATGGCTACACCTTC. Full variable domain (missing parts from reference TRBV7-2 and TRBJ1-2): GAGVSQSPSNKVTEKGKDVELRCDPISGHTALYWYRQSLGQGLEFLIYFQGNSAPDKSGLPSDRFSAERTGGSVSTLTIQRTQQEDSAVYLCASSLGGANYGYTFGSGTRLTVV.